The TCR beta chain described here comes from a study of cytomegalovirus exposure and HLA in healthy donors. Both 60 Vbeta primers and 13 Jbeta primers went into the PCR. Only in-frame clones appear in the TCRdb table, and some are missing; sequencing was by immunoSEQ multiplex PCR. The sample holds some 96,000 clones, more than 70% seen once. Study outcomes and limitations: Later analysis associated a missense DCLRE1C variant with TCR beta V- and J-gene trimming.

Concerning this clone: Its antigen is unidentified. Within the sample, other DNA sequences also encode this same CDR3.

The receptor was isolated from a female donor in good health and CMV-seronegative. Sequences were obtained from PBMCs.

The CDR3 DNA follows: TGTGCCAGCAGCGTAGGGAGGAGCTATTATGGCTACACCTTC. It specifies CASSVGRSYYGYTF. The gene calls are TRBV5-6 and TRBJ1-2; D remains ambiguous. V dropped 4 bases and J dropped 5 bases, with 15 bases sitting between them. This CDR3 spans 14 amino acids. Germline V gene sequence: CDR1 SGHDT, CDR2 YYEEEE.